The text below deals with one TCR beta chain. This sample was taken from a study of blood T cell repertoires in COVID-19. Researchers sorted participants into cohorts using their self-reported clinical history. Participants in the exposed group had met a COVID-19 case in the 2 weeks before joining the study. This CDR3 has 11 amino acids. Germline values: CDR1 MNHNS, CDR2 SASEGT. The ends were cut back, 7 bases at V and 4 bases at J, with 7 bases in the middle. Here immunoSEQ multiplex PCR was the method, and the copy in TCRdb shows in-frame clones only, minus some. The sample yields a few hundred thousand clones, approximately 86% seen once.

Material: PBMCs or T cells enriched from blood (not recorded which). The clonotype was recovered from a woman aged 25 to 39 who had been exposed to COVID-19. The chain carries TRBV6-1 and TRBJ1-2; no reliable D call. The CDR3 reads CASNRGYGYTF. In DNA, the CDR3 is TGTGCCAGCAACCGGGGCTATGGCTACACCTTC.